This passage covers 32 T cell receptor beta chains from one sample sequenced in a study of OX40 agonist ivuxolimab in advanced cancers. Sequencing was performed with immunoSEQ multiplex PCR; in TCRdb, only in-frame clones are kept and a portion is missing. The data contain around 70,000 clones, about 82% of them singletons. The sample consisted of CD4+ or CD8+ T cells sorted from blood, taken in a trial of the OX40 agonist ivuxolimab. Source of these receptors: an adult with an advanced solid tumor such as melanoma, head and neck, liver or kidney cancer.

The chain recombines TRBV5-8 with TRBJ2-7; 9 bases agree with TRBD2. Germline values: CDR1 SGHTS, CDR2 YDEGEE. There are 17 residues in the CDR3. The trim removed 0 bases at V and 0 bases at J, leaving 7 bases unmatched. DNA of the CDR3: TGTGCCAGCAGCTTGGTAGTTGCTAGCGGGGACTCCTACGAGCAGTACGTC. Its protein is CASSLVVASGDSYEQYV.

This chain connects TRBV28 to TRBJ1-4; D gene ambiguous. The germline CDR1 and CDR2 sequences are MDHEN and SYDVKM. The CDR3 is 16 residues long. V was trimmed by 6 bases and J by 5 bases, leaving 19 bases between them. Here the CDR3 DNA reads TGTGCCAGCAGACGAGGGCGAGGAACCCGAAATGAAAAACTGTTTTTT. Protein sequence: CASRRGRGTRNEKLFF. Combining the CDR3 with reference TRBV28 and TRBJ1-4 gives the whole variable domain DVKVTQSSRYLVKRTGEKVFLECVQDMDHENMFWYRQDPGLGLRLIYFSYDVKMKEKGDIPEGYSVSREKKERFSLILESASTNQTSMYLCASRRGRGTRNEKLFFGSGTQLSVL.

J is TRBJ2-7 and V is TRBV4-3; no definite D call. The V gene's germline CDR1 is LGHNA and CDR2 YSLEER. Trimming left V 0 bases short and J 4 bases short, with 7 bases between. The CDR3 is 13 amino acids. CDR3: CASSQEGGYEQYF. DNA of the CDR3: TGCGCCAGCAGCCAAGAGGGCGGATACGAGCAGTACTTC.

V gene TRBV19 combines with J gene TRBJ2-7; tentatively, D is TRBD2 (6 bases). This CDR3 has 13 residues. The V gene's germline CDR1 is LNHDA and CDR2 SQIVND (reference sequence). Deletions cut 8 bases from V and 3 bases from J, with 14 bases between. The CDR3 DNA sequence: TGTGCCAGTCCCTCCACTAGCAGCTACGAGCAGTACGTC. Protein product: CASPSTSSYEQYV.

J is TRBJ1-6 and V is TRBV2, with TRBD1 as a possible D gene (6 bases). V lost 6 bases to trimming and J lost 4 bases, with 13 bases between them. The CDR3 has 15 amino acids. Per germline, CDR1 SNHLY and CDR2 FYNNEI. CDR3 in amino acids: CASSASDSYNSPLHF. The CDR3 nucleotides are TGTGCCAGCAGCGCCTCGGACAGTTATAATTCACCCCTCCACTTT. The complete variable domain, with remaining parts taken from reference TRBV2 and TRBJ1-6, reads EPEVTQTPSHQVTQMGQEVILRCVPISNHLYFYWYRQILGQKVEFLVSFYNNEISEKSEIFDDQFSVERPDGSNFTLKIRSTKLEDSAMYFCASSASDSYNSPLHFGNGTRLTVT.

J is TRBJ1-4 and V is TRBV6-5; D gene uncertain. Germline CDR1 and CDR2: MNHEY and SVGAGI. The V gene lost 0 bases and the J gene lost 7 bases, with 9 bases spanning the gap. The CDR3 runs 14 residues. The CDR3 sequence: CASSYSRAFEKLFF. CDR3 nucleotides: TGTGCCAGCAGTTACTCGAGAGCATTTGAAAAACTGTTTTTT.

V usage is TRBV5-1 and J usage is TRBJ2-5; 8 positions agree with TRBD1. The CDR3 length is 15 residues. After removal of 4 bases from V and 2 bases from J, the junction contained 7 bases not matched to a gene. Germline lookup yields CDR1 SGHRS and CDR2 YFSETQ. The CDR3, as DNA: TGCGCCAGCAGCCGACAGGGGCTGGGGCAAGAGACCCAGTACTTC. Residues: CASSRQGLGQETQYF.

This chain joins TRBV6-4 and TRBJ2-1, with D possibly matching TRBD2 (5 bases). CDR3 length equals 14 residues. The V end lost 1 base, the J end lost 11 bases, and 15 bases lay between the germline ends. CDR1 and CDR2 (germline): MRHNA, SNTAGT. The CDR3 nucleotides are TGTGCCAGCAGTGACTTAAGTGGGGAGAGCCAGCAGTTCTTC. This sequence encodes CASSDLSGESQQFF.

This clone turned up a few times. The rearrangement uses TRBV28 and TRBJ2-7; 8 nucleotides match TRBD2. The CDR3 has 14 residues. Germline V gives CDR1 MDHEN, CDR2 SYDVKM. Trimming at V came to 8 bases and at J to 5 bases, leaving 11 bases not matched to a gene. Here the CDR3 DNA reads TGTGCCAGCGCGGACGGGGGGGCAAGGAACGAGCAGTACGTC. It yields the protein CASADGGARNEQYV.

The J gene is TRBJ2-7, the V gene TRBV9; 9 nucleotides agree with TRBD2. The CDR3 has 16 amino acids. The trim removed 0 bases at V and 3 bases at J, leaving 7 bases unmatched. Germline V gives CDR1 SGDLS, CDR2 YYNGEE. This chain's CDR3 is CASSVEGGRALYEQYF. In DNA form, the CDR3 reads TGTGCCAGCAGCGTAGAGGGCGGGAGGGCCCTCTACGAGCAGTACTTC.

The rearrangement joins TRBV10-3 to TRBJ2-1, with 9 bases that match TRBD2. Trimming took 10 bases from V and 2 from J; bases not matched to a gene: 12. Germline V gene data show CDR1 as ENHRY and CDR2 as SYGVKD. The length of the CDR3 is 16 residues. The CDR3 bases are TGTGCCACCGGCCAGGGGGGACTAGCTCCCTACAATGAGCAGTTCTTC. Its protein product is CATGQGGLAPYNEQFF.

The chain links TRBV7-3 to TRBJ2-3, with unresolved D. Germline V gene data show CDR1 as SGHTA and CDR2 as FQGTGA. V lost 4 bases to trimming and J lost 0 bases, with 2 bases between them. The CDR3 extends over 12 amino acids. CDR3 sequence reads: CASSYSTDTQYF. CDR3 DNA sequence: TGTGCCAGCAGCTACAGCACAGATACGCAGTATTTT.

CDR3 sequence (DNA): TGTGCCAGGGCCACAGATACGCAGTATTTT. This encodes CARATDTQYF. This chain joins TRBV2 and TRBJ2-3, with no clear D. Trimming left V 9 bases short and J 2 bases short, with 3 bases between. The CDR3 is made up of 10 amino acids. Germline V gene sequence: CDR1 SNHLY, CDR2 FYNNEI. Full variable domain (remainder filled in from reference TRBV2 and TRBJ2-3): EPEVTQTPSHQVTQMGQEVILRCVPISNHLYFYWYRQILGQKVEFLVSFYNNEISEKSEIFDDQFSVERPDGSNFTLKIRSTKLEDSAMYFCARATDTQYFGPGTRLTVL.

The J gene is TRBJ2-2, the V gene TRBV11-2, with D hard to call. Trimming pared 6 bases from V and 2 bases from J, leaving 13 bases between. The germline gives CDR1 SGHAT, CDR2 FQNNGV. The CDR3 length is 15 residues. The CDR3 loop reads CASSSESFNTGELFF. Here the CDR3 DNA reads TGTGCCAGCAGTTCTGAGTCTTTTAACACCGGGGAGCTGTTTTTT.

The chain is built from TRBV5-1 and TRBJ2-7; the match to TRBD2 covers 8 bases. V lost 0 bases to trimming and J lost 5 bases; unmatched junction nucleotides: 10. The CDR3 extends over 16 amino acids. CDR1 SGHRS and CDR2 YFSETQ come from the germline V gene. The CDR3 nucleotides are TGCGCCAGCAGCTTGGGCCGGGGGGGAAGGACTAACGAGCAGTACTTC. It is translated as CASSLGRGGRTNEQYF.

The rearrangement links TRBV4-1 to TRBJ2-1, with no clear D. The length of the CDR3 is 13 residues. Germline-derived CDR1 and CDR2 are MGHRA and YSYEKL. V was shortened by 0 bases and J by 4 bases, with 4 bases between the two germline ends. The CDR3 nucleotides are TGCGCCAGCAGCCAAGAAGGTTACAATGAGCAGTTCTTC. Amino acid sequence: CASSQEGYNEQFF.

The chain carries TRBV7-6 and TRBJ2-7, with a weak D call TRBD1 (6 bases). Germline CDR1 reads SGHVS; CDR2 reads FNYEAQ. The germline V and J ends were trimmed by 5 bases and 6 bases, with 14 bases remaining between them. The CDR3 covers 13 residues. The CDR3 region is CASSLRVGAEQYF. The CDR3 DNA is TGTGCCAGCAGCCTAAGGGTGGGGGCCGAGCAGTACTTC.

The chain recombines TRBV5-5 with TRBJ2-1; 7 positions agree with TRBD2. The CDR3 spans 16 residues. The J segment lost 0 bases and the V segment lost 0 bases, leaving 3 bases of the junction unmatched. Germline CDR1 is SGHKS and CDR2 is YYEKEE (reference sequence). In DNA, the CDR3 is TGTGCCAGCAGCTTGGCTCGCGGGAGCTCCTACAATGAGCAGTTCTTC. Amino acids: CASSLARGSSYNEQFF.

The V gene is TRBV9, the J gene TRBJ2-7; no reliable D call. The V gene lost 0 bases and the J gene lost 6 bases, with 10 bases spanning the gap. Per the germline V gene, CDR1 is SGDLS and CDR2 is YYNGEE. This CDR3 is built from 13 residues. For the CDR3, the DNA is TGTGCCAGCAGCGTAGGAGGTGGGTCCGAGCAGTACTTC. This gives the protein CASSVGGGSEQYF.

The rearrangement uses TRBV5-8 and TRBJ2-2; D gene uncertain. This CDR3 has 14 residues. Germline values: CDR1 SGHTS, CDR2 YDEGEE. Trimming removed 0 bases at V and 0 bases at J, with 3 bases between. CDR3: CASSLGTNTGELFF. For the CDR3, the DNA is TGTGCCAGCAGCTTGGGCACGAACACCGGGGAGCTGTTTTTT.

The chain links TRBV7-9 to TRBJ1-1; the D gene is possibly TRBD1 (6 bases). The CDR3 totals 14 residues. V shed 3 bases and J shed 4 bases, with 12 bases lying between them. Germline V gene lookup returns CDR1 SEHNR and CDR2 FQNEAQ (reference sequence). The CDR3, as DNA: TGTGCCAGCAGCTTCCCACAGGGATCCACTGAAGCTTTCTTT. It translates to CASSFPQGSTEAFF.

The chain's CDR3 is CASSQEGGGSLTDTQYF. The CDR3 DNA follows: TGTGCCAGCAGCCAAGAAGGGGGCGGGAGTTTGACAGATACGCAGTATTTT. This chain uses TRBV4-2 with TRBJ2-3; D may match TRBD1 or TRBD2 (7 bases each). This CDR3 spans 17 amino acids. V was shortened by 0 bases and J by 3 bases, with 16 bases between the two germline ends. Germline V gene data show CDR1 as LGHNA and CDR2 as YNFKEQ.

The J gene is TRBJ1-2, the V gene TRBV30; D gene ambiguous. V was cut by 5 bases and J by 4 bases, with 11 bases left in between. The CDR3 totals 12 residues. Germline V gene lookup returns CDR1 GTSNPN and CDR2 SVGIG (reference sequence). In nucleotides, the CDR3 is TGTGCCTGGGCCCGGACCGCCTATGGCTACACCTTC. Translating it yields CAWARTAYGYTF.

The chain employs TRBV27 and TRBJ2-1, with TRBD2 as a possible D gene (5 bases). CDR1 MNHEY and CDR2 SMNVEV come from the germline V gene (reference sequence). V was pared by 8 bases and J by 8 bases, with 19 bases between. This CDR3 region has 14 residues. The CDR3 sequence is CASAVERELDEQFF. The CDR3 bases are TGTGCCAGCGCCGTCGAGAGGGAGCTGGATGAGCAGTTCTTC.

Only one count was recorded for this clone. V gene TRBV13 combines with J gene TRBJ2-5; D unclear. The CDR3 has 14 amino acids. Trimming removed 5 bases from V and 7 bases from J, with 17 bases in between. Germline CDR1 is PRHDT and CDR2 is FYEKMQ (reference sequence). CDR3: CASSPPLSYGTQYF. The CDR3 DNA reads as TGTGCCAGCAGCCCCCCTTTAAGTTACGGGACCCAGTACTTC.

J is TRBJ2-2 and V is TRBV2; either TRBD1 or TRBD2 may supply D (5 bases each). V lost 5 bases, J lost 1 base, and 11 bases lay in between. The CDR3 contains 15 residues. Germline CDR1 is SNHLY and CDR2 is FYNNEI. CDR3 sequence: CASSIARGNTGELFF. DNA for the CDR3: TGTGCCAGCAGTATCGCGAGGGGGAACACCGGGGAGCTGTTTTTT.

The V gene is TRBV18, the J gene TRBJ2-1; no definite D call. Germline values: CDR1 KGHSH, CDR2 LQKENI. The germline V and J ends were trimmed by 0 bases and 0 bases, with 12 bases remaining between them. The CDR3 has 17 residues. CDR3 nucleotides: TGTGCCAGCTCACCACCGGTTGGCGGAAGCTCCTACAATGAGCAGTTCTTC. It specifies CASSPPVGGSSYNEQFF.

V gene TRBV11-2 combines with J gene TRBJ2-7, with 8 bases identical to TRBD1. The germline V gene has CDR1 SGHAT and CDR2 FQNNGV. Trimming took 1 base from V and 5 from J; bases not matched to a gene: 4. CDR3 length: 14 amino acids. The CDR3 coding sequence is TGTGCCAGCAGCTTAGGGGACAGGATAGACGAGCAGTACTTC. Residues: CASSLGDRIDEQYF.

V and J are TRBV5-5 and TRBJ1-2; D not certain. V lost 3 bases to trimming and J lost 3 bases, with 9 bases between them. The CDR3 loop spans 13 amino acids. Germline V gene data show CDR1 as SGHKS and CDR2 as YYEKEE (reference sequence). CDR3 sequence (DNA): TGTGCCAGCAGCTCGCCCCCCCACTATGGCTACACCTTC. Translation: CASSSPPHYGYTF. The whole variable domain, remainder taken from reference TRBV5-5 and TRBJ1-2, is DAGVTQSPTHLIKTRGQQVTLRCSPISGHKSVSWYQQVLGQGPQFIFQYYEKEERGRGNFPDRFSARQFPNYSSELNVNALLLGDSALYLCASSSPPHYGYTFGSGTRLTVV.

This clone has just one count. DNA for the CDR3: TGTGCCAGCAGCCCTGGGAAGGCGGGGGAGACCCAGTACTTC. It codes for CASSPGKAGETQYF. This chain uses TRBV5-6 with TRBJ2-5; D might be TRBD2 (6 bases). V lost 4 bases to trimming and J lost 5 bases, with 15 bases between them. CDR1 and CDR2 (germline): SGHDT, YYEEEE. The CDR3 spans 14 residues.

The chain links TRBV5-1 to TRBJ1-2; TRBD1 might be the D (6 bases). Germline V CDR1 and CDR2: SGHRS, YFSETQ. CDR3 length: 14 residues. Trimming shortened V by 3 bases and J by 2 bases, and 11 bases separated the two germline ends. The CDR3 bases are TGCGCCAGCAGCTCTAAACAGGGCAACTATGGCTACACCTTC. This encodes CASSSKQGNYGYTF.

V usage is TRBV28 and J usage is TRBJ1-5, with D possibly matching TRBD1 (5 bases). The V end lost 6 bases, the J end lost 0 bases, and 9 bases lay between the germline ends. This CDR3 region has 14 residues. The germline CDR1 and CDR2 sequences are MDHEN and SYDVKM. CDR3 region: CASSWGDSNQPQHF. DNA of the CDR3: TGTGCCAGCAGCTGGGGGGATAGCAATCAGCCCCAGCATTTT.